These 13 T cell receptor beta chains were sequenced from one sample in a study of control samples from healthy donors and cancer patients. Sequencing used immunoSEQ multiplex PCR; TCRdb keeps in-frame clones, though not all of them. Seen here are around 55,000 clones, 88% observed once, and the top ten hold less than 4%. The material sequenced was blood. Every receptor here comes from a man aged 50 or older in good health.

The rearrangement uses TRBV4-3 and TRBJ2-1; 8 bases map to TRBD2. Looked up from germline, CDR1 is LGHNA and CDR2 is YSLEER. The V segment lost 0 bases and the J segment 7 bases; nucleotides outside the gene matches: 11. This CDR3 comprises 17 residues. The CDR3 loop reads CASSQEITGRASNEQFF. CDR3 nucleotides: TGCGCCAGCAGCCAAGAGATAACCGGGAGGGCCTCGAATGAGCAGTTCTTC.

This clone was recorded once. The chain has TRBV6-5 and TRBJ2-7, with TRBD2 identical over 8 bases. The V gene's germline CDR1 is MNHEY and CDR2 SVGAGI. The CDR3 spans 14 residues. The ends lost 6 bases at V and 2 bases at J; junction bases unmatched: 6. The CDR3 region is CASRPTSGTYEQYF. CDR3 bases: TGTGCCAGCAGGCCAACTAGCGGAACCTACGAGCAGTACTTC.

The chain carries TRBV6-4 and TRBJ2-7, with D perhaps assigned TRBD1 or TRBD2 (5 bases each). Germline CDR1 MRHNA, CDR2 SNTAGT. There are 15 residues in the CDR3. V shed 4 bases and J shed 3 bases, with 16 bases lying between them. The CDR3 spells CASSVERGPNYEQYF. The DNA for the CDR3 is TGTGCCAGCAGTGTGGAGAGGGGACCTAACTACGAGCAGTACTTC.

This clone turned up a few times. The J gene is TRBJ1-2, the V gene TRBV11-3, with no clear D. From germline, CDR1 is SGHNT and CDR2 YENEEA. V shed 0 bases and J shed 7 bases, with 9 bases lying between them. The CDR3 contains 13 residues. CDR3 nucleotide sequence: TGTGCCAGCAGCTTAGAGGGCAGTTTTGGCTACACCTTC. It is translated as CASSLEGSFGYTF.

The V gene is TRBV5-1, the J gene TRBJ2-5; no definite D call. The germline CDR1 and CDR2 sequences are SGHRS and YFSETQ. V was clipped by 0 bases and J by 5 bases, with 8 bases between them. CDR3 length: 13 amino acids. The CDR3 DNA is TGCGCCAGCAGCTTGGTCCCTGGGGAGACCCAGTACTTC. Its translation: CASSLVPGETQYF.

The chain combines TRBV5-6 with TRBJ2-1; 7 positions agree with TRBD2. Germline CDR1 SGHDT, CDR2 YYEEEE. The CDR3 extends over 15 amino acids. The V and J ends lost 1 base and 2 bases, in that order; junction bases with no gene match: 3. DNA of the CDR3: TGTGCCAGCAGCTTGAACGGGGGGACCTACAATGAGCAGTTCTTC. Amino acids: CASSLNGGTYNEQFF.

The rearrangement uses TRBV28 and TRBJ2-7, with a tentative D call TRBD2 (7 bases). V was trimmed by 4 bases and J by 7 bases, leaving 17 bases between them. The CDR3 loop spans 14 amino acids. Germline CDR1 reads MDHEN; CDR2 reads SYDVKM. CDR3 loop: CASSSPGGLYEQYF. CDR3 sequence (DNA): TGTGCCAGCAGTTCCCCCGGGGGGCTATATGAGCAGTACTTC.

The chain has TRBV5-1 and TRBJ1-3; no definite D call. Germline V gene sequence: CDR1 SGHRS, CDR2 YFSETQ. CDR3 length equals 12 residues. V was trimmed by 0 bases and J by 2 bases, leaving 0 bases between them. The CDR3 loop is CASSLAGNTIYF. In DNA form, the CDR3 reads TGCGCCAGCAGCTTGGCTGGAAACACCATATATTTT.

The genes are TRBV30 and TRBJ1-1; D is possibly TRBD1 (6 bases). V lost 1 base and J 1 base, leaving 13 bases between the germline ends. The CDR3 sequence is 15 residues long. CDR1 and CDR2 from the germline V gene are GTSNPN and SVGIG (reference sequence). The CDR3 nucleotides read TGTGCCTGGAGTGACTTGGGGGGCCCGAACACTGAAGCTTTCTTT. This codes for CAWSDLGGPNTEAFF.

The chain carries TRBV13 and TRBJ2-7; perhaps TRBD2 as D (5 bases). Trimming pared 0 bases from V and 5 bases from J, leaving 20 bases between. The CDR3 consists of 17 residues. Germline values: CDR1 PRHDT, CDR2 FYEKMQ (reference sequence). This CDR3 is CASSLGDLAQFSDEQYF. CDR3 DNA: TGTGCCAGCAGCTTAGGGGACTTAGCGCAGTTCAGTGACGAGCAGTACTTC.

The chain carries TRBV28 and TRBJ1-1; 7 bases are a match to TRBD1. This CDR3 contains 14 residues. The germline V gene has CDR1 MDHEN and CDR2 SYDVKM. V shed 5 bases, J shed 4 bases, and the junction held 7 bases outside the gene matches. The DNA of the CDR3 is TGTGCCAGCAGTCCAGACAGGGTTACCACTGAAGCTTTCTTT. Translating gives CASSPDRVTTEAFF.

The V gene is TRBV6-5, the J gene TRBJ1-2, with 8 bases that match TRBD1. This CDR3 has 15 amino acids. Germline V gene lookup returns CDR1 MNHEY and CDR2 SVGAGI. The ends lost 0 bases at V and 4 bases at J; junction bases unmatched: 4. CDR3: CASSYSQGAGYGYTF. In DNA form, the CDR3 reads TGTGCCAGCAGTTACTCCCAGGGGGCGGGCTATGGCTACACCTTC.

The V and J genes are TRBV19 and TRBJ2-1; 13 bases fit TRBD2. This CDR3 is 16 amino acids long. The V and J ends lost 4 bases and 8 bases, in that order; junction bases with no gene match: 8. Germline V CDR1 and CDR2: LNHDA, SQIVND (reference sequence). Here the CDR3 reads CASSRSGTSGTHEQFF. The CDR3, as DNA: TGTGCCAGTAGTAGATCCGGGACTAGCGGGACCCATGAGCAGTTCTTC.